These 11 T cell receptor beta chains were sequenced from one sample in a study of T cells after yellow fever vaccination. TCRdb independently ran MiXCR on the 5' RACE reads; one entry per CDR3 protein. The sample has about 58,000 distinct CDR3 sequences; 5% to 6.5% are singletons. Sequencing was performed on PBMCs, either bulk or a sorted T-cell subset (CD4+, CD8+, memory, or dextramer-sorted; not recorded which), taken on the day of the yellow fever booster vaccination. These receptors were collected from a man aged 18 to 29 who received the YFV17D yellow fever vaccine.

This clonotype was counted ten times or more. The gene calls are TRBV12-3 or TRBV12-4 and TRBJ2-3; D might be TRBD1 (6 bases). V was cut by 8 bases and J by 5 bases, with 17 bases left in between. This CDR3 is built from 14 residues. The chain's CDR3 is CASHILGGKDTQYF. DNA for the CDR3: TGTGCCAGCCACATCCTAGGGGGTAAAGATACGCAGTATTTT.

In its sample, this clonotype was seen many times. The genes are TRBV10-3 and TRBJ1-2, with TRBD1 matching over 8 bases. The J segment lost 3 bases and the V segment lost 2 bases, leaving 8 bases of the junction unmatched. Germline-derived CDR1 and CDR2 are ENHRY and SYGVKD. The CDR3 has 16 residues. CDR3: CAISEGNRGFDYGYTF. CDR3 coding DNA: TGTGCCATCAGTGAGGGGAACAGGGGGTTTGACTATGGCTACACCTTC.

At least ten counts were recorded for this clonotype. J is TRBJ2-5 and V is TRBV7-9; TRBD2 matches at 9 bases. The CDR3 is 14 residues long. Looked up from germline, CDR1 is SEHNR and CDR2 is FQNEAQ (reference sequence). J gave up 2 bases and V 7 bases, and 5 bases lay outside the gene matches. The CDR3 is CASIQRGDQETQYF. CDR3 sequence (DNA): TGTGCCAGCATCCAGCGGGGGGATCAAGAGACCCAGTACTTC.

This clonotype has at least ten counts. This rearrangement joins TRBV10-3 to TRBJ2-5; D is ambiguous. Germline values: CDR1 ENHRY, CDR2 SYGVKD. V was trimmed by 3 bases and J by 3 bases, leaving 8 bases between them. CDR3 length: 13 amino acids. The CDR3 DNA reads as TGTGCCATCAGTGAACAGATGGAAGAGACCCAGTACTTC. Translated, it gives CAISEQMEETQYF.

This chain joins TRBV24-1 and TRBJ2-3; D gene ambiguous. The ends were cut back, 4 bases at V and 6 bases at J, with 13 bases in the middle. The germline V gene encodes CDR1 KGHDR and CDR2 SFDVKD. The CDR3 is 14 residues long. CDR3: CATSESGAEDTQYF. CDR3 DNA: TGTGCCACCAGTGAAAGTGGAGCTGAGGATACGCAGTATTTT.

This clonotype was counted a few times. The chain joins TRBV5-4 to TRBJ2-1; D possibly corresponds to TRBD2 (6 bases). CDR1 and CDR2 (germline): SGHNT, YYREEE (reference sequence). The CDR3 contains 12 residues. V was cut by 5 bases and J by 6 bases, with 9 bases left in between. CDR3: CASSGGTNEQFF. DNA for the CDR3: TGTGCCAGCAGTGGGGGGACCAATGAGCAGTTCTTC.

This chain links TRBV12-3 or TRBV12-4 with TRBJ1-4; the D gene is possibly TRBD1 (5 bases). The CDR3 runs 14 residues. V was cut by 7 bases and J by 1 base, with 10 bases left in between. This chain's CDR3 is CASTPGGTNEKLFF. In DNA form, the CDR3 reads TGTGCCAGCACCCCGGGGGGAACTAATGAAAAACTGTTTTTT.

The V and J genes are TRBV15 and TRBJ2-7; D is perhaps TRBD1 (5 bases). Germline V gene sequence: CDR1 LNHNV, CDR2 YYDKDF (reference sequence). The ends were cut back, 0 bases at V and 2 bases at J, with 11 bases in the middle. The CDR3 length is 15 residues. The CDR3 region has the DNA TGTGCCACCAGCAGAGATAAAGGGGCAGCCTACGAGCAGTACGTC. Protein product: CATSRDKGAAYEQYV.

This clonotype has only a few counts. The gene calls are TRBV5-6 and TRBJ2-3; unclear D gene. CDR3 length equals 13 residues. Germline CDR1 and CDR2: SGHDT and YYEEEE. Trimming took 0 bases from V and 1 from J, leaving 3 bases between them. CDR3 sequence (DNA): TGTGCCAGCAGCTTGGACGGCACAGATACGCAGTATTTT. Translation: CASSLDGTDTQYF.

This clonotype was seen more than once but under ten times. The rearrangement links TRBV4-1 to TRBJ1-4; possible D gene TRBD1, 5 bases. In germline, CDR1 is MGHRA, CDR2 YSYEKL. Trimming took off 2 bases at V and 0 bases at J, with 10 bases between the two ends. This CDR3 has 16 residues. CDR3 in DNA: TGCGCCAGCAGCCAAAGACAGAATCCAACTAATGAAAAACTGTTTTTT. This codes for CASSQRQNPTNEKLFF.

This clonotype was counted ten times or more. V and J are TRBV9 and TRBJ1-2, with a tentative D call TRBD1 (6 bases). The CDR3 has 16 amino acids. The V gene lost 0 bases and the J gene lost 1 base, with 13 bases spanning the gap. Germline CDR1 reads SGDLS; CDR2 reads YYNGEE. The CDR3 loop reads CASSVGRQGLNYGYTF. In nucleotides, the CDR3 is TGTGCCAGCAGCGTAGGACGCCAGGGGCTTAACTATGGCTACACCTTC.